This entry features one T cell receptor beta chain sequence. Looked up from germline, CDR1 is SGHTA and CDR2 is FQGNSA. This CDR3 region has 14 residues. V was pared by 5 bases and J by 3 bases, with 2 bases of the junction left unmatched. The sample is drawn from a study of spatial heterogeneity in lung cancer. Study-wide background: Where available, sequencing covered follow-up PBMC samples, taken at a median of roughly two years after resection. Detected beta-chain sequences consistently exceeded alpha-chain sequences. Every unique TCR and UMI combination, on average, appeared more than ten times in raw reads.

Every TCR cDNA molecule bore a unique molecular identifier. TCRdb passed the 5' RACE reads through MiXCR, listing each CDR3 protein once. The table includes 20,000 to 30,000 distinct CDR3 sequences, 5% to 6% detected once. As for time point: blood at routine non-recurrence follow-up after resection. Whole RNA, which was extracted from tumor, nontumor lung tissue or frozen PBMC, was sequenced without any cell sorting. This chain uses TRBV7-2 with TRBJ2-4; TRBD1 agrees at 9 bases. The receptor's source is a male donor with early-stage non-small cell lung cancer. Material: PBMCs, obtained at follow-up. CDR3 sequence: CASSPGQGKNIQYF. The CDR3 region has the DNA TGTGCCAGCAGCCCGGGACAGGGCAAAAACATTCAGTACTTC. Variable domain in full (rest from reference TRBV7-2 and TRBJ2-4): GAGVSQSPSNKVTEKGKDVELRCDPISGHTALYWYRQSLGQGLEFLIYFQGNSAPDKSGLPSDRFSAERTGGSVSTLTIQRTQQEDSAVYLCASSPGQGKNIQYFGAGTRLSVL.